The 23 T cell receptor beta chains presented below share a single source sample, sequenced in a study of T cell repertoires in cytomegalovirus infection (dated by TCRdb to about 2019). TCRdb records Illumina HiSeq 1500 as the sequencer. The raw public data were reprocessed by TCRdb itself: fastp quality trimming at Q25, MiXCR clonotype calling, in-frame beta chains only. Here each entry gathers all rows of one CDR3 protein and keeps the most common genes and DNA. The sample table records around 210,000 distinct CDR3 sequences; roughly 6.5% of these occur just once. In total, the top ten clones hold around 6.5% of the sample. The sequenced sample consisted of PBMCs. Every receptor here comes from a human donor in good health (CMV status not recorded). Some clones in this sample may be carry-over from other donors' samples.

This clonotype was seen many times. This rearrangement joins TRBV4-1 to TRBJ2-6, with a possible D match to TRBD2 (7 bases). Trimming left V 0 bases short and J 1 base short, with 13 bases between. This CDR3 spans 18 amino acids. Germline values: CDR1 MGHRA, CDR2 YSYEKL. The CDR3 nucleotides read TGCGCCAGCAGCCAAGATGAGGGGGGGGGGTCTGGGGCCAACGTCCTGACTTTC. Its translation: CASSQDEGGGSGANVLTF.

This clonotype appeared many times. V is TRBV6-1 and J is TRBJ1-1; a possible D gene is TRBD1 (6 bases). The CDR3 is 12 amino acids. V lost 4 bases and J 6 bases, leaving 9 bases between the germline ends. CDR1 and CDR2 (germline): MNHNS, SASEGT. Here the CDR3 reads CASSVTGSEAFF. Here the CDR3 DNA reads TGTGCCAGCAGTGTAACAGGGTCTGAAGCTTTCTTT.

Ten or more counts support this clonotype. The J gene is TRBJ2-3, the V gene TRBV2; 7 nucleotides agree with TRBD2. The CDR3 has 15 residues. The germline V gene encodes CDR1 SNHLY and CDR2 FYNNEI. V trimming: 6 bases; J trimming: 2 bases; junction bases outside the gene matches: 8. The CDR3 reads CASRRGAGSTDTQYF. CDR3 bases: TGTGCCAGCAGGCGGGGAGCGGGGTCCACAGATACGCAGTATTTT.

The table lists this clonotype with many counts. V is TRBV29-1 and J is TRBJ1-1; possibly TRBD1 for D (5 bases). In germline, CDR1 is SQVTM, CDR2 ANQGSEA. This CDR3 region has 11 residues. Between the trimmed V and J ends, which lost 7 bases and 3 bases, there was a span of 9 bases. Here the CDR3 DNA reads TGCAGCGGGGGGGGGGACACTGAAGCTTTCTTT. Its protein is CSGGGDTEAFF.

This clonotype was recorded many times. The V call is TRBV7-3, the J call TRBJ1-1, with TRBD1 matching over 8 bases. Per the germline V gene, CDR1 is SGHTA and CDR2 is FQGTGA. The CDR3 covers 17 residues. After removal of 1 base from V and 4 bases from J, the junction contained 11 bases not matched to a gene. The DNA for the CDR3 is TGTGCCAGCAGCTTAAACGGGCAGGGGGCTTTACGCACTGAAGCTTTCTTT. Translated, it gives CASSLNGQGALRTEAFF.

This clonotype was seen a few times. The chain couples TRBV19 to TRBJ2-7, with D hard to call. Germline V gives CDR1 LNHDA, CDR2 SQIVND (reference sequence). The CDR3 spans 13 residues. The V gene lost 2 bases and the J gene lost 3 bases, with 8 bases spanning the gap. In nucleotides, the CDR3 is TGTGCCAGTAGTATAAACACCCACTACGAGCAGTACTTC. Protein: CASSINTHYEQYF. Full variable domain (outside the CDR3, taken from reference TRBV19 and TRBJ2-7): DGGITQSPKYLFRKEGQNVTLSCEQNLNHDAMYWYRQDPGQGLRLIYYSQIVNDFQKGDIAEGYSVSREKKESFPLTVTSAQKNPTAFYLCASSINTHYEQYFGPGTRLTVT.

A few counts support this clonotype. The chain is built from TRBV29-1 and TRBJ2-7; no clear D. The length of the CDR3 is 12 residues. V dropped 4 bases and J dropped 5 bases, with 12 bases sitting between them. The germline gives CDR1 SQVTM, CDR2 ANQGSEA. The CDR3 sequence: CSVAARPNEQYF. Here the CDR3 DNA reads TGCAGCGTTGCGGCCAGGCCAAACGAGCAGTACTTC.

In its sample, this clonotype was seen many times. The chain recombines TRBV7-2 with TRBJ2-1; 13 positions agree with TRBD2. CDR3 size: 19 residues. Germline CDR1 reads SGHTA; CDR2 reads FQGNSA. After removal of 4 bases from V and 2 bases from J, the junction contained 11 bases not matched to a gene. CDR3 sequence (DNA): TGTGCCAGCAGCTACCCACTAGCGGGGGGGGGCCGGACCTACAATGAGCAGTTCTTC. This gives the protein CASSYPLAGGGRTYNEQFF. The full variable domain, its missing parts supplied by reference TRBV7-2 and TRBJ2-1, is GAGVSQSPSNKVTEKGKDVELRCDPISGHTALYWYRQSLGQGLEFLIYFQGNSAPDKSGLPSDRFSAERTGGSVSTLTIQRTQQEDSAVYLCASSYPLAGGGRTYNEQFFGPGTRLTVL.

This clonotype was picked up many times. This sequence joins TRBV7-2 and TRBJ2-3, with D perhaps matching TRBD1 (5 bases). The length of the CDR3 is 17 residues. Germline V gives CDR1 SGHTA, CDR2 FQGNSA. Trimming left V 0 bases short and J 1 base short, with 14 bases between. The CDR3 nucleotides read TGTGCCAGCAGCTTAGCGCTAAGTGGGGCCGGCACAGATACGCAGTATTTT. Translation: CASSLALSGAGTDTQYF. The full variable domain, with the rest looked up from reference TRBV7-2 and TRBJ2-3, is GAGVSQSPSNKVTEKGKDVELRCDPISGHTALYWYRQSLGQGLEFLIYFQGNSAPDKSGLPSDRFSAERTGGSVSTLTIQRTQQEDSAVYLCASSLALSGAGTDTQYFGPGTRLTVL.

At least ten counts were recorded for this clonotype. The V gene is TRBV28, the J gene TRBJ2-4; D call uncertain. The CDR3 spans 15 residues. Germline values: CDR1 MDHEN, CDR2 SYDVKM. Trimming shortened V by 0 bases and J by 3 bases, and 9 bases separated the two germline ends. The CDR3 sequence: CASSLWSVGKNIQYF. The CDR3 bases are TGTGCCAGCAGTTTATGGTCCGTAGGCAAAAACATTCAGTACTTC.

This clonotype occurred many times. In nucleotides, the CDR3 is TGTGCCAGCAGGGGGATTGGGGAGACCCAGTACTTC. This translates into CASRGIGETQYF. This chain links TRBV6-1 with TRBJ2-5; D is uncertain. The germline V gene has CDR1 MNHNS and CDR2 SASEGT. The CDR3 runs 12 residues. The V end lost 6 bases, the J end lost 5 bases, and 10 bases lay between the germline ends.

In this sample, this clonotype turned up many times. The J gene is TRBJ1-5, the V gene TRBV23-1; D gene uncertain. TRBV23-1 carries the ORF label, with uncertain function. Trimming took 4 bases from V and 6 from J, leaving 16 bases between them. The CDR3 is made up of 15 amino acids. The CDR3: CASSPPGPLSQPQHF. The DNA for the CDR3 is TGCGCCAGCAGTCCCCCCGGGCCGCTTAGTCAGCCCCAGCATTTT.

The V and J genes are TRBV10-3 and TRBJ2-1; no clear D. V lost 5 bases and J 9 bases, leaving 11 bases between the germline ends. CDR1 and CDR2 (germline): ENHRY, SYGVKD. The CDR3 has 12 residues. DNA for the CDR3: TGTGCCATCAGTCGAGCCCTCGGTGAGCAGTTCTTC. It yields the protein CAISRALGEQFF.

This clonotype was recorded many times. This chain joins TRBV7-2 and TRBJ2-3; 7 bases are shared with TRBD1. Germline assignment: CDR1 SGHTA and CDR2 FQGNSA. The CDR3 runs to 14 residues. V shed 1 base, J shed 4 bases, and the junction held 2 bases outside the gene matches. This chain's CDR3 is CASSLGGGPDTQYF. CDR3 sequence (DNA): TGTGCCAGCAGCTTAGGAGGGGGCCCAGATACGCAGTATTTT.

This clonotype was counted ten times or more. The gene calls are TRBV29-1 and TRBJ2-3; possible D gene TRBD1, 6 bases. CDR3 length: 14 amino acids. The germline V gene encodes CDR1 SQVTM and CDR2 ANQGSEA. The ends were cut back, 5 bases at V and 6 bases at J, with 18 bases in the middle. The CDR3 DNA is TGCAGCGTTTTTTACAGGGCGAGTGAGGATACGCAGTATTTT. It encodes CSVFYRASEDTQYF.

This clonotype was found many times. The rearrangement links TRBV7-2 to TRBJ1-1, with D possibly TRBD1 on 6 matching bases. Per the germline V gene, CDR1 is SGHTA and CDR2 is FQGNSA. The V end lost 3 bases, the J end lost 5 bases, and 10 bases lay between the germline ends. CDR3 size: 13 residues. The CDR3 coding sequence is TGTGCCAGCAGCTTCACAGGGAGGACTGAAGCTTTCTTT. It is translated as CASSFTGRTEAFF.

At least ten counts were recorded for this clonotype. The V call is TRBV14, the J call TRBJ2-7, with TRBD1 identical over 7 bases. Trimming at V came to 2 bases and at J to 1 base, leaving 8 bases not matched to a gene. The CDR3 contains 16 residues. The V gene's germline CDR1 is SGHDN and CDR2 FVKESK. CDR3 region: CASSQPDRDASYEQYF. The CDR3 DNA reads as TGTGCCAGCAGCCAACCCGACAGGGACGCGTCCTACGAGCAGTACTTC.

This clonotype was picked up many times. Its ends do not fully match the called genes, so a read error is possible. The J gene is TRBJ1-2, the V gene TRBV7-2, with D perhaps matching TRBD1 (6 bases). CDR1 is SGHTA, CDR2 FQGNSA, per germline. This CDR3 is built from 12 residues. The CDR3: CASSPSRLGGRF. For the CDR3, the DNA is TGTGCCAGCAGCCCAAGCCGTCTCGGGGGCCGCTTC.

This chain joins TRBV29-1 and TRBJ1-1; 8 nucleotides agree with TRBD1. The CDR3 has 12 amino acids. Per germline, CDR1 SQVTM and CDR2 ANQGSEA. V was clipped by 5 bases and J by 5 bases; unmatched bases: 4. CDR3 sequence (DNA): TGCAGCGTTTATACAGGGGGAACTGAAGCTTTCTTT. The encoded protein is CSVYTGGTEAFF.

This clonotype has at least ten counts. The V call is TRBV7-2, the J call TRBJ1-1, with D maybe TRBD1 (5 bases). The CDR3 is 14 residues long. V was shortened by 4 bases and J by 3 bases, with 12 bases between the two germline ends. CDR1 is SGHTA, CDR2 FQGNSA, per germline. For the CDR3, the DNA is TGTGCCAGCAGCTCATGGGGGATCGACACTGAAGCTTTCTTT. Encoded protein: CASSSWGIDTEAFF.

This clonotype was seen many times. CDR3 nucleotides: TGTGCCAGCAGCTCCGAGCAGTTCTTC. Its protein is CASSSEQFF. V gene TRBV7-9 combines with J gene TRBJ2-1; unclear D gene. The germline V gene encodes CDR1 SEHNR and CDR2 FQNEAQ (reference sequence). V gave up 4 bases and J gave up 10 bases, with 2 bases separating them. This CDR3 comprises 9 residues.

The genes are TRBV20-1 and TRBJ1-2; D remains unclear. CDR3 length: 12 residues. V was shortened by 7 bases and J by 4 bases, with 13 bases between the two germline ends. Germline CDR1 DFQATT, CDR2 SNEGSKA (reference sequence). The CDR3 region is CSVRATSYGYTF. CDR3 nucleotides: TGCAGTGTGCGTGCAACATCCTATGGCTACACCTTC.

Many counts were recorded for this clonotype. DNA of the CDR3: TGTGCCAGCAGTTTGCACAGGGCCGACGAGCAGTACTTC. It codes for CASSLHRADEQYF. The chain links TRBV12-3 or TRBV12-4 to TRBJ2-7; D is possibly TRBD1 (6 bases). The CDR3 is 13 residues long. V lost 3 bases and J 5 bases, leaving 11 bases between the germline ends.